This TCR beta chain was sequenced in a study of blood T cell repertoires in COVID-19. Looked up from germline, CDR1 is SGDLS and CDR2 is YYNGEE. The V end lost 3 bases, the J end lost 4 bases, and 9 bases lay between the germline ends. CDR3 length equals 13 residues. TCRdb's table, derived via immunoSEQ multiplex PCR, lists solely in-frame clones and lacks some. Of 200,000 to 250,000 clones listed, 86% were seen once; the top ten hold over 3%. Participants' own reports of clinical history determined their cohort assignment. The sample comprised PBMCs or T cells enriched from blood (not recorded which). The gene calls are TRBV9 and TRBJ2-3; perhaps TRBD2 as D (5 bases). The sequence was collected from a woman aged 40 to 49 with acute COVID-19. CDR3: CASSAPGSDTQYF. The CDR3 DNA follows: TGTGCCAGCAGCGCCCCGGGGTCAGATACGCAGTATTTT.